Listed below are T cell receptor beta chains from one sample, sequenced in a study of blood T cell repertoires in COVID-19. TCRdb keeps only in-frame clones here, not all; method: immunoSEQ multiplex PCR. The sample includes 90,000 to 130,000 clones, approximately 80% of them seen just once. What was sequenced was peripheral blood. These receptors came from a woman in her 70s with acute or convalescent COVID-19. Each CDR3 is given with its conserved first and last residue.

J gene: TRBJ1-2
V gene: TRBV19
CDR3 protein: CASSILGSYGYTF

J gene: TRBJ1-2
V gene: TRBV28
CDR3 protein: CASSQSGSQVLNYGYTF

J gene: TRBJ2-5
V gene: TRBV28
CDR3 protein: CASREYRGETQYF

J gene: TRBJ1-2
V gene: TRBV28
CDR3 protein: CASTGTVYGYTF

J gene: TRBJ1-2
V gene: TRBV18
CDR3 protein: CASSPTGDYGYTF

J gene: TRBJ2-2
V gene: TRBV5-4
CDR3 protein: CASSSGTLKNTGELFF

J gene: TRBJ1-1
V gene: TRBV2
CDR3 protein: CASRTTGDTEAFF

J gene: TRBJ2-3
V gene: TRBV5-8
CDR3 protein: CASRGYRVTDTQYF

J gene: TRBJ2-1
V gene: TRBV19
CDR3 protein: CASSIDDTGIGSYNEQFF

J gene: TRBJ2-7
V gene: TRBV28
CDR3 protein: CASSSTSGRSPSEQYF

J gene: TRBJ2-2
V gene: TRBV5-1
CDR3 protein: CASSPFSGTGELFF

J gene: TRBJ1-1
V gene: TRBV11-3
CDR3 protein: CASSLDGGRNTEAFF

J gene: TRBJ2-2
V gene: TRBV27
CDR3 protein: CASSPERVSGELFF

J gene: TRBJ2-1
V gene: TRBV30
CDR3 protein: CAWDRRRAHEQFF

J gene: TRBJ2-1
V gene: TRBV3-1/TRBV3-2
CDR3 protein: CASSQDRGTYNEQFF

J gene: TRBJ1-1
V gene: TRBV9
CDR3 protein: CASSSDRVATEAFF

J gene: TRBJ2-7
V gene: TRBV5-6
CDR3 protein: CASTSSGRVDEQYF

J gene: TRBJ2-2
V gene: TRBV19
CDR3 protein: CASTEGGSTGELFF

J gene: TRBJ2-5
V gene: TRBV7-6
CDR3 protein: CASSLGWGGGETQYF

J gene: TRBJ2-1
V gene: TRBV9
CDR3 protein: CASSVLRTALNEQFF

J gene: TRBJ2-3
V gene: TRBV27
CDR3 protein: CASSFQGSTDTQYF

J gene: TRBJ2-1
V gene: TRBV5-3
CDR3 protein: CARSLASGGVWSYNEQFF

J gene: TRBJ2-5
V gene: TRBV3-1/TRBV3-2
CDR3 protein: CASISSGGGRETQYF

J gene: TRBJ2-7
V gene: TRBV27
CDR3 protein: CASSLGRGYEQYF

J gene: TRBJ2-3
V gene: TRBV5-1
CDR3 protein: CASSLEGGSADTQYF

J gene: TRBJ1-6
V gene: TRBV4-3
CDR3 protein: CASSRSGEGSPLHF

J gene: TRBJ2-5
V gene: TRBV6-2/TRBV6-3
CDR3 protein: CASSNLGGGETQYF

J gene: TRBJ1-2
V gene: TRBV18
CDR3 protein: CASSENLMTGGYGGYTF

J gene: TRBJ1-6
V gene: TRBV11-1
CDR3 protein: CASSLQAGGGDSPLHF

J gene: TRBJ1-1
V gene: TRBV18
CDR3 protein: CASSGPTGNAFF

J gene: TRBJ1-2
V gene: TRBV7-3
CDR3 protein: CASSSRHENGYTF

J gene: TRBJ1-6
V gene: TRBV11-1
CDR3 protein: CASSFAGTLGNSPLHF

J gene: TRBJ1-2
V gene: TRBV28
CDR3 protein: CASSLQGGAYGYTF

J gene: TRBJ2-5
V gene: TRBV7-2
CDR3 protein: CASSLGGAGARQETQYF

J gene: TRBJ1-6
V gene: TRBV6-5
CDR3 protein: CASSYSGQGRDSPLHF

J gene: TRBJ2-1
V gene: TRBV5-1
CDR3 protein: CASSPQGLVLSEQFF

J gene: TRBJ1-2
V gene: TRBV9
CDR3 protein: CASGDRAQGYTF

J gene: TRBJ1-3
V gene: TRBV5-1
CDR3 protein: CASSWAESGNTIYF

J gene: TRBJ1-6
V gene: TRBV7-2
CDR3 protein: CASSRRDRGNSPLHF

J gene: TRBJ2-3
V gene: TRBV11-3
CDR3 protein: CASSLDSKAAGEDTQYF